These 24 T cell receptor beta chains came from one sample sequenced in a study of blood T cell repertoires in COVID-19. The assay was immunoSEQ multiplex PCR, and TCRdb's table has in-frame clones only and misses some. This sample has 100,000 to 150,000 clones, with 65% to 90% found just once. The sequencing input was peripheral blood. The receptors derive from a woman aged 80 or over with acute or convalescent COVID-19.

The chain is built from TRBV3-1 (or the pseudogene TRBV3-2) and TRBJ2-7; possibly TRBD1 for D (6 bases). This CDR3 region has 12 residues. The V end lost 1 base, the J end lost 6 bases, and 7 bases lay between the germline ends. Looked up from germline, CDR1 is LGHDT and CDR2 is YNNKEL (reference sequence). For the CDR3, the DNA is TGTGCCAGCAGCCAAGGAGGGGGCGAGCAGTACGTC. Protein: CASSQGGGEQYV.

The chain carries TRBV7-3 and TRBJ2-1; 9 nucleotides agree with TRBD1. Germline trimming cut 5 bases from V and 1 base from J; bases unmatched to any gene: 3. Germline assignment: CDR1 SGHTA and CDR2 FQGTGA. The CDR3 spans 15 residues. The CDR3 DNA reads as TGTGCCAGCAGCCAAGACAGGGGGTCCTACAATGAGCAGTTCTTC. As protein: CASSQDRGSYNEQFF.

The chain is built from TRBV5-1 and TRBJ2-3, with D tentatively TRBD2 (5 bases). Germline CDR1 SGHRS, CDR2 YFSETQ. Trimming took 4 bases from V and 2 from J, leaving 8 bases between them. The CDR3 is 13 amino acids. Here the CDR3 reads CASSLASTDTQYF. CDR3 nucleotide sequence: TGCGCCAGCAGCCTAGCATCCACAGATACGCAGTATTTT.

The chain employs TRBV6-5 and TRBJ2-3, with D possibly matching TRBD2 (6 bases). Germline V gene sequence: CDR1 MNHEY, CDR2 SVGAGI. This CDR3 contains 14 residues. With 7 bases removed from V and 2 bases from J, the gap between germline ends came to 13 bases. The CDR3 here is CASIGGRFTDTQYF. CDR3 sequence (DNA): TGTGCCAGCATTGGAGGGCGGTTCACAGATACGCAGTATTTT.

The chain recombines TRBV7-3 with TRBJ1-6; 9 bases map to TRBD1. This CDR3 region has 15 residues. The germline gives CDR1 SGHTA, CDR2 FQGTGA. Trimming cost V 5 bases and J 9 bases; bases outside gene matches: 8. The CDR3 sequence: CASSRQGGSGSPLHF. The CDR3 bases are TGTGCCAGCAGCCGACAGGGGGGGAGCGGTTCACCCCTCCACTTT.

The gene calls are TRBV4-2 and TRBJ1-1, with a weak D call TRBD1 (6 bases). From germline, CDR1 is LGHNA and CDR2 YNFKEQ. V was pared by 7 bases and J by 0 bases, with 18 bases between. The CDR3 length is 16 residues. The CDR3 DNA reads as TGTGCCAGCACTCTCGACAGGAGACAAATGAACACTGAAGCTTTCTTT. Protein sequence: CASTLDRRQMNTEAFF.

This chain joins TRBV15 and TRBJ1-4, with 10 bases that match TRBD1. CDR1 is LNHNV and CDR2 is YYDKDF in the germline V gene (reference sequence). V shed 0 bases and J 7 bases; nucleotides not matched to a gene: 8. The CDR3 extends over 17 amino acids. This CDR3 reads CATSRDLRTGGSEKLFF. CDR3 in DNA: TGTGCCACCAGCAGAGATTTGAGGACAGGGGGTTCTGAAAAACTGTTTTTT.

The V call is TRBV9, the J call TRBJ2-2, with 7 bases that match TRBD1. V lost 4 bases, J lost 6 bases, and 9 bases stayed unmatched. Germline V gene sequence: CDR1 SGDLS, CDR2 YYNGEE. CDR3 length: 15 amino acids. CDR3 in amino acids: CASSFETGTPGELFF. In DNA, the CDR3 is TGTGCCAGCAGCTTTGAGACAGGGACCCCCGGGGAGCTGTTTTTT.

The CDR3 is CASSLEGAVSEKLFF. CDR3 nucleotide sequence: TGTGCCAGCAGCTTAGAGGGGGCAGTCTCTGAAAAACTGTTTTTT. The rearrangement uses TRBV3-1 (or the pseudogene TRBV3-2) and TRBJ1-4, with 7 bases identical to TRBD1. The germline CDR1 and CDR2 sequences are LGHDT and YNNKEL (reference sequence). The V segment lost 5 bases and the J segment 7 bases; nucleotides outside the gene matches: 10. This CDR3 is built from 15 residues.

The chain carries TRBV5-1 and TRBJ1-4; D is unclear. The germline V gene encodes CDR1 SGHRS and CDR2 YFSETQ. CDR3 size: 13 residues. The germline V and J ends were trimmed by 1 base and 5 bases, with 6 bases remaining between them. CDR3 bases: TGCGCCAGCAGCTTGTCCGAGAATGAAAAACTGTTTTTT. Translation gives CASSLSENEKLFF.

This sequence joins TRBV6-5 and TRBJ1-1; D not resolved. The length of the CDR3 is 16 residues. V lost 4 bases to trimming and J lost 3 bases, with 18 bases between them. In germline, CDR1 is MNHEY, CDR2 SVGAGI. CDR3 residues: CASSLAVRLRYTEAFF. The CDR3 DNA follows: TGTGCCAGCAGTTTGGCCGTTAGGTTGAGGTACACTGAAGCTTTCTTT.

This clone was counted only a few times. V and J are TRBV13 and TRBJ2-3; possible D gene TRBD2, 6 bases. This CDR3 has 14 residues. Trimming shortened V by 2 bases and J by 2 bases, and 8 bases separated the two germline ends. Germline values: CDR1 PRHDT, CDR2 FYEKMQ (reference sequence). This CDR3 is CASSLRGNTDTQYF. CDR3 nucleotides: TGTGCCAGCAGCTTACGGGGGAACACAGATACGCAGTATTTT.

V and J are TRBV5-6 and TRBJ2-1, with 9 bases that match TRBD1. V was pared by 2 bases and J by 9 bases, with 6 bases of the junction left unmatched. Germline V gene data show CDR1 as SGHDT and CDR2 as YYEEEE. The CDR3 runs to 14 residues. The CDR3 is CASSFRDRVSEQFF. CDR3 nucleotide sequence: TGTGCCAGCAGCTTCCGGGACAGGGTGAGTGAGCAGTTCTTC.

This clone has only one observation. The genes are TRBV24-1 and TRBJ2-1; 9 bases agree with TRBD1. This CDR3 spans 16 amino acids. Germline V gene lookup returns CDR1 KGHDR and CDR2 SFDVKD. V lost 3 bases and J lost 2; bases outside the gene matches: 4. Here the CDR3 reads CATSDATGGTYNEQFF. For the CDR3, the DNA is TGTGCCACCAGTGATGCAACAGGGGGCACCTACAATGAGCAGTTCTTC.

The DNA for the CDR3 is TGTGCCAGCAGCCAGGCCCAGGGGGCTGAAGCTTTCTTT. Encoded protein: CASSQAQGAEAFF. This rearrangement joins TRBV7-3 to TRBJ1-1, with 7 bases aligning to TRBD1. CDR3 length equals 13 residues. Germline CDR1 is SGHTA and CDR2 is FQGTGA. With V trimmed by 5 bases and J by 6 bases, 6 bases remained unmatched.

The genes are TRBV15 and TRBJ2-7, with 9 bases fitting TRBD1. V shed 0 bases, J shed 5 bases, and the junction held 8 bases outside the gene matches. Germline CDR1 reads LNHNV; CDR2 reads YYDKDF (reference sequence). The length of the CDR3 is 16 residues. CDR3 loop: CATSRDRGTGTHEQYF. The CDR3 nucleotides read TGTGCCACCAGCAGAGATCGGGGGACAGGGACCCACGAGCAGTACTTC.

The chain employs TRBV9 and TRBJ1-2, with D unresolved. Trimming left V 3 bases short and J 4 bases short, with 16 bases between. CDR1 and CDR2 from the germline V gene are SGDLS and YYNGEE. The CDR3 is made up of 15 amino acids. The CDR3 here is CASSGGGLLSYGYTF. CDR3 nucleotides: TGTGCCAGCAGCGGCGGAGGACTATTAAGCTATGGCTACACCTTC.

This chain connects TRBV5-1 to TRBJ1-1; a possible D gene is TRBD1 (6 bases). The V end lost 3 bases, the J end lost 6 bases, and 12 bases lay between the germline ends. The CDR3 is 13 amino acids. Germline V gene data show CDR1 as SGHRS and CDR2 as YFSETQ. The CDR3 DNA reads TGCGCCAGCAGCTCGCCCGACAGGTCTGAAGCTTTCTTT. As protein: CASSSPDRSEAFF.

V and J are TRBV3-1 (or the pseudogene TRBV3-2) and TRBJ1-1, with TRBD1 as a possible D gene (5 bases). This CDR3 region has 14 residues. V lost 4 bases, J lost 8 bases, and 17 bases lay in between. CDR1 LGHDT and CDR2 YNNKEL come from the germline V gene (reference sequence). The CDR3 protein is CASSRLGAAPEAFF. The CDR3 bases are TGTGCCAGCAGCCGATTAGGGGCGGCTCCCGAAGCTTTCTTT.

This chain links TRBV10-3 with TRBJ1-2, with 8 bases identical to TRBD1. With 6 bases clipped from V and 1 base from J, the junction kept 4 bases outside the gene matches. This CDR3 spans 14 amino acids. The germline V gene has CDR1 ENHRY and CDR2 SYGVKD. The CDR3: CAISLTGVNYGYTF. The CDR3 nucleotides are TGTGCCATCAGCCTGACAGGGGTTAACTATGGCTACACCTTC.

The chain has TRBV5-1 and TRBJ2-3; 7 bases line up with TRBD1. The ends lost 4 bases at V and 0 bases at J; junction bases unmatched: 2. Germline assignment: CDR1 SGHRS and CDR2 YFSETQ. The CDR3 contains 14 residues. This CDR3 reads CASSTGDSTDTQYF. In nucleotides, the CDR3 is TGCGCCAGCAGCACAGGGGACAGCACAGATACGCAGTATTTT.

V gene TRBV5-8 combines with J gene TRBJ1-5; weak D call: TRBD1 (5 bases). With 0 bases removed from V and 0 bases from J, the gap between germline ends came to 7 bases. CDR3 length equals 15 residues. CDR1 is SGHTS and CDR2 is YDEGEE in the germline V gene. CDR3 bases: TGTGCCAGCAGCTTGGACAGGAATAGCAATCAGCCCCAGCATTTT. This translates into CASSLDRNSNQPQHF.

This chain connects TRBV5-6 to TRBJ1-2, with a possible D match to TRBD1 (6 bases). From germline, CDR1 is SGHDT and CDR2 YYEEEE. Trimming stripped 5 bases from V and 13 bases from J, with 21 bases between. The CDR3 totals 13 residues. The CDR3 nucleotides read TGTGCCAGCAGACTAAGACAGGCCCTAAGGGGCACCTTC. Translation: CASRLRQALRGTF.

In nucleotides, the CDR3 is TGTGCCAGCAGCTGGGGGACAGCGAACACTGAAGCTTTCTTT. It codes for CASSWGTANTEAFF. The rearrangement links TRBV5-6 to TRBJ1-1; 7 bases match TRBD1. The V segment lost 3 bases and the J segment 1 base; nucleotides outside the gene matches: 3. Germline values: CDR1 SGHDT, CDR2 YYEEEE. The CDR3 is made up of 14 amino acids.